These 15 T cell receptor beta chains were all obtained from the same sample, sequenced in a study of blood T cell repertoires in COVID-19. This table comes from immunoSEQ multiplex PCR, and its TCRdb copy is limited to in-frame clones, with some not included. Altogether around 150,000 clones are present, 60% to 85% being singletons, with the ten largest covering approximately 8%. Specimen: peripheral blood. The source of these receptors is a man aged 55 to 70 with acute or convalescent COVID-19.

The chain is built from TRBV18 and TRBJ2-4, with 11 nucleotides matching TRBD2. The germline V gene encodes CDR1 KGHSH and CDR2 LQKENI. The CDR3 length is 17 residues. Germline trimming cut 1 base from V and 10 bases from J; bases unmatched to any gene: 12. CDR3 DNA: TGTGCCAGCTCACCACGGCTAGCGGGGGGTCCTCCGGGGATTCAGTACTTC. It yields the protein CASSPRLAGGPPGIQYF.

The chain's CDR3 is CASSHGGGGRNSPLHF. In nucleotides, the CDR3 is TGTGCCAGCAGCCATGGGGGGGGCGGTCGGAATTCACCCCTCCACTTT. This chain joins TRBV5-6 and TRBJ1-6, with D tentatively TRBD1 (6 bases). CDR3 length: 16 amino acids. Between the trimmed V and J ends, which lost 4 bases and 7 bases, there was a span of 18 bases. From germline, CDR1 is SGHDT and CDR2 YYEEEE.

This clone has only a few counts. The rearrangement uses TRBV12-3 or TRBV12-4 and TRBJ1-1; D gene ambiguous. V lost 6 bases to trimming and J lost 6 bases, with 14 bases between them. The CDR3 consists of 13 residues. CDR3: CASRSRGGAEAFF. CDR3 DNA sequence: TGTGCCAGCAGATCGCGGGGTGGTGCTGAAGCTTTCTTT.

V usage is TRBV9 and J usage is TRBJ1-1; the match to TRBD1 covers 7 bases. Losses at the gene ends were 3 bases for V and 3 bases for J; bases not matched to a gene: 5. This CDR3 is built from 14 residues. Germline V lookup: CDR1 SGDLS, CDR2 YYNGEE. The CDR3 bases are TGTGCCAGCAGCGCCCGGGACAGTTACACTGAAGCTTTCTTT. Amino acid sequence: CASSARDSYTEAFF.

The rearrangement joins TRBV12-5 to TRBJ1-6; no clear D gene. V was pared by 4 bases and J by 2 bases, with 9 bases between. CDR3 length equals 15 residues. Germline values: CDR1 LGHNT, CDR2 FRNRAP. CDR3 amino acids: CASGYDAPYNSPLHF. DNA for the CDR3: TGTGCTAGTGGTTACGATGCGCCCTATAATTCACCCCTCCACTTT.

This chain connects TRBV19 to TRBJ1-4, with 10 nucleotides matching TRBD1. CDR3 length equals 16 residues. Germline CDR1 is LNHDA and CDR2 is SQIVND (reference sequence). V was pared by 1 base and J by 5 bases, with 4 bases of the junction left unmatched. The CDR3 DNA sequence: TGTGCCAGTAGTATAGCGCTGGGACAGGGGAATGAAAAACTGTTTTTT. Encoded protein: CASSIALGQGNEKLFF.

The chain uses TRBV7-2 and TRBJ1-2; tentative D call: TRBD1 (6 bases). V was shortened by 5 bases and J by 5 bases, with 21 bases between the two germline ends. The CDR3 runs 16 residues. Germline-derived CDR1 and CDR2 are SGHTA and FQGNSA. CDR3 DNA: TGTGCCAGCAGCCCTGGACAGACAGGAATCGCGTATGGCTACACCTTC. Encoded protein: CASSPGQTGIAYGYTF. Full variable domain (rest looked up from reference TRBV7-2 and TRBJ1-2): GAGVSQSPSNKVTEKGKDVELRCDPISGHTALYWYRQSLGQGLEFLIYFQGNSAPDKSGLPSDRFSAERTGGSVSTLTIQRTQQEDSAVYLCASSPGQTGIAYGYTFGSGTRLTVV.

A word on this clone: Other DNA sequences in this sample translate to the same CDR3. This rearrangement joins TRBV5-4 to TRBJ1-1; D is perhaps TRBD1 (6 bases). V was pared by 2 bases and J by 4 bases, with 12 bases between. Germline V CDR1 and CDR2: SGHNT, YYREEE (reference sequence). This CDR3 is built from 14 residues. The CDR3 coding sequence is TGTGCCAGCAGCTTCAGGGGAGGGGGCACTGAAGCTTTCTTT. Its translation: CASSFRGGGTEAFF.

This chain uses TRBV19 with TRBJ2-5; 7 bases are a match to TRBD1. CDR3 length equals 15 residues. Looked up from germline, CDR1 is LNHDA and CDR2 is SQIVND (reference sequence). Trimming at V came to 7 bases and at J to 1 base, leaving 9 bases not matched to a gene. DNA for the CDR3: TGTGCCAGTACCAACAACAGGGGACGCCAAGAGACCCAGTACTTC. Amino acid sequence: CASTNNRGRQETQYF.

This clone has only a few counts. The chain joins TRBV10-3 to TRBJ1-5, with 8 bases fitting TRBD1. The V segment lost 0 bases and the J segment 2 bases; nucleotides outside the gene matches: 0. The CDR3 consists of 15 residues. The germline gives CDR1 ENHRY, CDR2 SYGVKD. Here the CDR3 DNA reads TGTGCCATCAGTGAGTCGGACAGGGGCAATCAGCCCCAGCATTTT. Amino acid sequence: CAISESDRGNQPQHF.

This chain uses TRBV18 with TRBJ2-6, with D tentatively TRBD2 (5 bases). Trimming took 3 bases from V and 0 from J, leaving 9 bases between them. Germline V gene lookup returns CDR1 KGHSH and CDR2 LQKENI. CDR3 length: 16 amino acids. The CDR3 here is CASSPLDYSGANVLTF. The CDR3 nucleotides are TGTGCCAGCTCACCCCTCGACTACTCTGGGGCCAACGTCCTGACTTTC.

This clone showed up just once. The rearrangement uses TRBV4-3 and TRBJ1-2; 8 bases are a match to TRBD1. Germline trimming cut 0 bases from V and 2 bases from J; bases unmatched to any gene: 5. The CDR3 covers 16 residues. Per the germline V gene, CDR1 is LGHNA and CDR2 is YSLEER. The CDR3 loop reads CASSQDTRQGNYGYTF. The CDR3 DNA reads TGCGCCAGCAGCCAAGATACCCGACAGGGGAACTATGGCTACACCTTC.

CDR3 protein: CASSPTSGANVLTF. CDR3 in DNA: TGTGCCAGCAGCCCAACTTCTGGGGCCAACGTCCTGACTTTC. The chain carries TRBV25-1 and TRBJ2-6; D unclear. V lost 6 bases and J 1 base, leaving 7 bases between the germline ends. There are 14 residues in the CDR3. The germline V gene encodes CDR1 MGHDK and CDR2 SYGVNS.

V and J are TRBV3-1 (or the pseudogene TRBV3-2) and TRBJ1-4, with no clear D. V was shortened by 3 bases and J by 0 bases, with 5 bases between the two germline ends. Germline CDR1 LGHDT, CDR2 YNNKEL (reference sequence). This CDR3 has 14 residues. CDR3 nucleotides: TGTGCCAGCAGCCACACAGCAACTAATGAAAAACTGTTTTTT. It codes for CASSHTATNEKLFF.

The V and J genes are TRBV7-9 and TRBJ2-5, with D possibly TRBD1 on 6 matching bases. This CDR3 has 13 residues. V was trimmed by 4 bases and J by 6 bases, leaving 12 bases between them. Germline lookup yields CDR1 SEHNR and CDR2 FQNEAQ (reference sequence). The CDR3 loop reads CASSSTGKKTQYF. Here the CDR3 DNA reads TGTGCCAGCAGCTCTACAGGGAAAAAGACCCAGTACTTC.